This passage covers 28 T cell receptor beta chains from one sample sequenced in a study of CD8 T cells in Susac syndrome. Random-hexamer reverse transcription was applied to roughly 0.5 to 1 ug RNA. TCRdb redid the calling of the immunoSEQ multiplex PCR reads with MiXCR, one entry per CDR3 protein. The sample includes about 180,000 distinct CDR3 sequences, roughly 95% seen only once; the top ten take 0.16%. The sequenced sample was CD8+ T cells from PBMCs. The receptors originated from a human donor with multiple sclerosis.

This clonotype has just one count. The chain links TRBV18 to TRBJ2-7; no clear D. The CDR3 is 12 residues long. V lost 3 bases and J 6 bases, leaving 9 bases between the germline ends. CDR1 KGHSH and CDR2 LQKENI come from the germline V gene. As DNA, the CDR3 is TGTGCCAGCTCACCGGCTCTACCCGAGCAGTACTTC. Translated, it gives CASSPALPEQYF.

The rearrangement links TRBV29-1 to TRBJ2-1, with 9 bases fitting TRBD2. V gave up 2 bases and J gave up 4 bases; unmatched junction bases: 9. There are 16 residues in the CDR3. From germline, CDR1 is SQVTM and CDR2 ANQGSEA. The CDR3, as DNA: TGCAGCGTTGAACACCCTAGCGGGGTCCAGTACAATGAGCAGTTCTTC. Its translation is CSVEHPSGVQYNEQFF.

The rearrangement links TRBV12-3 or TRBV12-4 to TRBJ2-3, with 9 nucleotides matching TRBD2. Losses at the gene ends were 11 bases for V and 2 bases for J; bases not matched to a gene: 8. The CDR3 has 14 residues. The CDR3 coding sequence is TGTGCCGGTGCCGGGACTAGCCACACAGATACGCAGTATTTT. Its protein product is CAGAGTSHTDTQYF.

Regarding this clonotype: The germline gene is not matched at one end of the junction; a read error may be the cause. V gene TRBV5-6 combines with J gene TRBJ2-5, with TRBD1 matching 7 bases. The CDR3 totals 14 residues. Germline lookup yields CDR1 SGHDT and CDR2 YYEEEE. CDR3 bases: TGTGCCAGCAGCTTGGTGGGACAGCAAGATACCCAGTACTTC. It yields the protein CASSLVGQQDTQYF.

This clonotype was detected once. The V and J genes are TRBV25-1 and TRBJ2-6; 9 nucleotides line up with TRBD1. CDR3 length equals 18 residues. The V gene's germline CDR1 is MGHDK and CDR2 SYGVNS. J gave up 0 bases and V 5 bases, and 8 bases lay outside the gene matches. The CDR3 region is CASSSRTGEISGANVLTF. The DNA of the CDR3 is TGTGCCAGCAGTTCTCGGACAGGGGAAATCTCTGGGGCCAACGTCCTGACTTTC.

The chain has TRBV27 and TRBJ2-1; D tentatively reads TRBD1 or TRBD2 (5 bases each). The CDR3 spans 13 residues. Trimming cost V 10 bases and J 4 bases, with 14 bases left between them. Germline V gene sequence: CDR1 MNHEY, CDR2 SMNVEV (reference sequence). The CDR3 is CATSPWGYNEQFF. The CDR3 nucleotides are TGTGCCACCTCCCCCTGGGGGTACAATGAGCAGTTCTTC.

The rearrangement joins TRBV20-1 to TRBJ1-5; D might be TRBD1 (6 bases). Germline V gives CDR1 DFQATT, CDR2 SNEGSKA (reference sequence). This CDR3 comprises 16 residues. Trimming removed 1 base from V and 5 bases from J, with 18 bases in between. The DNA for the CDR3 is TGCAGTGCTAGAGGCAACTCCGGACAGAACTATCAGCCCCAGCATTTT. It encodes CSARGNSGQNYQPQHF.

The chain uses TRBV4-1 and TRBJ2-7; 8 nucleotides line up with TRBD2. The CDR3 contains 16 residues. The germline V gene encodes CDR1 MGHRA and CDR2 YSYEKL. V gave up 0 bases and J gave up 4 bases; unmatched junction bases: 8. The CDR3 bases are TGCGCCAGCAGCCAAGATCCCAGGGGACTAGTTTACGAGCAGTACTTC. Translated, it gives CASSQDPRGLVYEQYF.

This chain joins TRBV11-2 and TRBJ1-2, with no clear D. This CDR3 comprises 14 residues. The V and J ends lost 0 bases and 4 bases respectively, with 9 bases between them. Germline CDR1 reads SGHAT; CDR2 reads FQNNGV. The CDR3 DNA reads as TGTGCCAGCAGCTTAGAGGCCATGGGCTATGGCTACACCTTC. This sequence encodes CASSLEAMGYGYTF.

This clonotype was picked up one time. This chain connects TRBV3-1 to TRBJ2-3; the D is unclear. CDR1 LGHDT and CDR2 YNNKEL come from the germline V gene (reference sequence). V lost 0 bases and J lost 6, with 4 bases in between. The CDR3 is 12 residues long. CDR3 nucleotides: TGTGCCAGCAGCCAAGATCTCGATACGCAGTATTTT. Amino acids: CASSQDLDTQYF.

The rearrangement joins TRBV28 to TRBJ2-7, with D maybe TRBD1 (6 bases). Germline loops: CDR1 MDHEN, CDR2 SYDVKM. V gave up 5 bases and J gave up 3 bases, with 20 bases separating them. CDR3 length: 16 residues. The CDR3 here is CASSKFGKTGFYEQYF. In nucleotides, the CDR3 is TGTGCCAGCAGTAAGTTTGGAAAGACAGGTTTCTACGAGCAGTACTTC. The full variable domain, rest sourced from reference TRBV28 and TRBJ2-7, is DVKVTQSSRYLVKRTGEKVFLECVQDMDHENMFWYRQDPGLGLRLIYFSYDVKMKEKGDIPEGYSVSREKKERFSLILESASTNQTSMYLCASSKFGKTGFYEQYFGPGTRLTVT.

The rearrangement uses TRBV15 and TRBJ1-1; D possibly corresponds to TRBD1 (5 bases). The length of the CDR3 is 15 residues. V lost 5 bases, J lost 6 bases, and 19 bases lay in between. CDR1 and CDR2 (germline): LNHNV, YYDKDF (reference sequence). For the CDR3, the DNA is TGTGCCACCAGCGCCACGGGACCGGGGATTTCTGAAGCTTTCTTT. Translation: CATSATGPGISEAFF.

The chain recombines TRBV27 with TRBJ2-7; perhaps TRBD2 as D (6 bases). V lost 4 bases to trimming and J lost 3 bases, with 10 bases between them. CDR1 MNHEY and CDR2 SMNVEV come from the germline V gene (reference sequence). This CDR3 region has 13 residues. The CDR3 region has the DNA TGTGCCAGCAGTTCCCCCGGGGGCTACGAGCAGTACTTC. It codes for CASSSPGGYEQYF.

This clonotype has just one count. The CDR3 sequence: CASSYRLWGTDTQYF. The CDR3 nucleotides are TGTGCCAGCAGTTACAGGTTGTGGGGCACAGATACGCAGTATTTT. The V gene is TRBV6-5, the J gene TRBJ2-3; D remains ambiguous. CDR3 length: 15 residues. V was shortened by 2 bases and J by 1 base, with 10 bases between the two germline ends. Germline assignment: CDR1 MNHEY and CDR2 SVGAGI.

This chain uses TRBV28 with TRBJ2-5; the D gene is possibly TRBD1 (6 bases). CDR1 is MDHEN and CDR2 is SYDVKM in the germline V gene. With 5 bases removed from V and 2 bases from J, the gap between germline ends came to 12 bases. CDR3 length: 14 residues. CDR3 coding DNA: TGTGCCAGCAGTCCGGACAGCTCACAAGAGACCCAGTACTTC. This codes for CASSPDSSQETQYF.

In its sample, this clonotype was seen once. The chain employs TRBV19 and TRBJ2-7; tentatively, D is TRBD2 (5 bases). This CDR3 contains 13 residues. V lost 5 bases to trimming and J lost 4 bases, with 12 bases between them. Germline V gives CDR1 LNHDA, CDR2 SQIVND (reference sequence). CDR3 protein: CASSLAGRYEQYF. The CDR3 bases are TGTGCCAGTAGTCTTGCGGGCCGGTACGAGCAGTACTTC.

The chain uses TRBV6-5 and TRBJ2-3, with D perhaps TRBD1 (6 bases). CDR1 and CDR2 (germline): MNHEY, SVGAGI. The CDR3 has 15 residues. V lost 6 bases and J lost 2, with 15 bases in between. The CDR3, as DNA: TGTGCCAGCAGCCCCTGGACAGAATACACAGATACGCAGTATTTT. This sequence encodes CASSPWTEYTDTQYF.

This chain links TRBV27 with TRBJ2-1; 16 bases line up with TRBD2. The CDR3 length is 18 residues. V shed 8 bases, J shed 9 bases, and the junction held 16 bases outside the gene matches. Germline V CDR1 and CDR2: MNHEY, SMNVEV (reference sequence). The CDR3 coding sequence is TGTGCCAGCTTCCCCGCGGGACTAGCGGGAGGGAGGGTAGGTGAGCAGTTCTTC. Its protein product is CASFPAGLAGGRVGEQFF.

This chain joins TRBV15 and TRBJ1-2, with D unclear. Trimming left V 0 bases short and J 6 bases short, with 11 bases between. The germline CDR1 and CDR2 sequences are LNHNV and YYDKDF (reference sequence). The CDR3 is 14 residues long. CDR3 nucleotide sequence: TGTGCCACCAGCAGAGAAAGAGGGTTGGATGGCTACACCTTC. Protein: CATSRERGLDGYTF.

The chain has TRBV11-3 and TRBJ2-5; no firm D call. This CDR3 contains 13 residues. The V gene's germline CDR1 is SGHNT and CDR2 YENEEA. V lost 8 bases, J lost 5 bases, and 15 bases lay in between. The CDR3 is CASSPSLGETQYF. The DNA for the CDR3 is TGTGCCAGCTCCCCATCGTTAGGCGAGACCCAGTACTTC.

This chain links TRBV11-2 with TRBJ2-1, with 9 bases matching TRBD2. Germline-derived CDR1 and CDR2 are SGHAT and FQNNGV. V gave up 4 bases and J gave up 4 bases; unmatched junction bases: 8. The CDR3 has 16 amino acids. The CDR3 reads CASSSTASGVYNEQFF. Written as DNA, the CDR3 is TGTGCCAGCAGCTCCACTGCTAGCGGGGTATACAATGAGCAGTTCTTC.

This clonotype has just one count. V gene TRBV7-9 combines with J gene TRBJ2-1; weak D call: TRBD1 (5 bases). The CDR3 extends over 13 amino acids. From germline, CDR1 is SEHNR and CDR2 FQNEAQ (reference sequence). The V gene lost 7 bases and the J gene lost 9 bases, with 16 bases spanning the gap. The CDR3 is CASNERQPGEQFF. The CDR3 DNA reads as TGTGCCAGCAACGAACGACAGCCGGGTGAGCAGTTCTTC.

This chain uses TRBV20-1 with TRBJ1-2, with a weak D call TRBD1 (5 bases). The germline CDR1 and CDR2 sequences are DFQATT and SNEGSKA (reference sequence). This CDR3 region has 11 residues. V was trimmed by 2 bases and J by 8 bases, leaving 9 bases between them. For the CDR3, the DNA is TGCAGTGCTAGACAGGGTCCGGGCTACACCTTC. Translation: CSARQGPGYTF.

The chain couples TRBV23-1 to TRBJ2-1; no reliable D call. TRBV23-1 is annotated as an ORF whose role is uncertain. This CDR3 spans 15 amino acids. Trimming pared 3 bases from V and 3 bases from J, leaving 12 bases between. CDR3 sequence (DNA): TGCGCCAGCAGTCAGTGGCAGAACTTCTACAATGAGCAGTTCTTC. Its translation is CASSQWQNFYNEQFF.

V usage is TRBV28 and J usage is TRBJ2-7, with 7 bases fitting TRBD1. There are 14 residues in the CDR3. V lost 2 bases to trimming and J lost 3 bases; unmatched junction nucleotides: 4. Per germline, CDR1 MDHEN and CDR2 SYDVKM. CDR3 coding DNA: TGTGCCAGCAGTTTAGGGACAGCAGGCTACGAGCAGTACTTC. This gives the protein CASSLGTAGYEQYF.

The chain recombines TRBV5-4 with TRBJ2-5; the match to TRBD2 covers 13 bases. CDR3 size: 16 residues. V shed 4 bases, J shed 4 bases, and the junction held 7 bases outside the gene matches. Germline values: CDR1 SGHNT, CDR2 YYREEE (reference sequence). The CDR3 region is CASSGGLAGERETQYF. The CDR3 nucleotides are TGTGCCAGCAGCGGTGGACTAGCGGGAGAAAGAGAGACCCAGTACTTC.

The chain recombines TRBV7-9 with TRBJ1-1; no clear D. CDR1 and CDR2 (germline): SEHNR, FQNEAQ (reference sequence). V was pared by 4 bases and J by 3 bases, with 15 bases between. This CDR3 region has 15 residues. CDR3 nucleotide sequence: TGTGCCAGCAGCTCGCCATCCGTAAGGCACACTGAAGCTTTCTTT. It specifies CASSSPSVRHTEAFF.

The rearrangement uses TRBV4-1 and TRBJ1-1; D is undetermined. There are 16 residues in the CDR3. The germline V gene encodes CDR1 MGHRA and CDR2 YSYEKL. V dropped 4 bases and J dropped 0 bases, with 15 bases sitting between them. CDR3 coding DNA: TGCGCCAGCAGCCGGAAGAGAGGTGGTATGAACACTGAAGCTTTCTTT. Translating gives CASSRKRGGMNTEAFF.